This T cell receptor beta chain was recorded in a study of T cells after somatic rescue of genetic block. Here immunoSEQ multiplex PCR was the method, and the copy in TCRdb shows in-frame clones only, minus some. Altogether tens of thousands of clones are present, around 96% being singletons, with the ten largest covering more than 0.075%. CDR1 and CDR2 (germline): SGHVS, FQNEAQ. The CDR3 length is 13 residues. Trimming cost V 8 bases and J 1 base, with 9 bases left between them. V and J are TRBV7-8 and TRBJ2-4; a weak D match, TRBD1 (6 bases). The sequenced material came from peripheral blood mononuclear cells (PBMCs). This sequence originates from a child younger than two. In DNA, the CDR3 is TGTGCCAGCGGAGACAGGGCCAAAAACATTCAGTACTTC. Its translation is CASGDRAKNIQYF.